The clone carrying this T cell receptor (beta chain) was observed a handful of times. Antigen specificity is unknown. In germline, CDR1 is KGHDR, CDR2 SFDVKD. Trimming cost V 3 bases and J 12 bases; bases outside gene matches: 4. There are 12 residues in the CDR3. This specimen comes from a study of vaccination effects on CD4 cells after COVID-19. Looking at the study overall: Samples collected post-vaccine were obtained a median of 72 days after the second dose.

Some clones are missing from TCRdb's copy, which holds only in-frame ones; the method was immunoSEQ multiplex PCR. The sample lists 25,000 or so clones; over 70% were seen once. Antigen-specific CD4+ T cells were first expanded with viral peptide pools by the ViraFEST assay and only then sequenced. Cells that had been cultured for approximately ten days were the source of isolated CD4+ T cells. Either the BNT162b2 or mRNA-1273 vaccine was given to participants in two doses. Each culture had half its medium swapped for IL-2 medium on days 3 and 7. This specimen was CD4+ T cells from PBMCs cultured with SARS-CoV-2 spike peptides, taken after COVID-19 vaccination. This chain joins TRBV24-1 and TRBJ1-1, with 9 nucleotides matching TRBD1. The receptor's source is a human donor who received a COVID-19 vaccine. The CDR3: CATSDPGTGPFF. In DNA, the CDR3 is TGTGCCACCAGTGATCCCGGGACAGGGCCTTTCTTT.